Listed below are T cell receptor beta chains from one sample, sequenced in a study of graft-versus-host responses after intestinal transplantation. The data were produced by immunoSEQ multiplex PCR, yet TCRdb's version contains in-frame clones alone and is incomplete. This table holds 80,000 or so clones, about nine tenths found once. Material: PBMCs, obtained 98 days after intestinal transplantation. The receptor source for this set is a human patient who received an intestinal transplant, so some T cells may come from the graft donor. Each CDR3 is given with its conserved first and last residue. Each record gives: V gene, J gene, CDR3 length, D gene, clone size, CDR3 DNA, CDR3 protein. A D gene is named only where the DNA matches it firmly. Only part of the rows carry a size: once, few, many, or a class if the clone is expanded.

v_call: TRBV7-2; j_call: TRBJ2-3; cdr3_length: 11; d_call: NA; clone_size: NA; cdr3_nt: TGTGCCAGCAGCCTCATGGATACGCAGTATTTT; cdr3_aa: CASSLMDTQYF
v_call: TRBV6-6; j_call: TRBJ2-2; cdr3_length: 16; d_call: TRBD1; clone_size: NA; cdr3_nt: TGTGCCAGCAGCATTCTCGGGACAGGGGTCGGCGGGGAGCTGTTTTTT; cdr3_aa: CASSILGTGVGGELFF
v_call: TRBV4-2; j_call: TRBJ1-4; cdr3_length: 16; d_call: TRBD1; clone_size: NA; cdr3_nt: TGTGCCAGCAGCCAAGATCGAGGGACAGGGGACGAAAAACTGTTTTTT; cdr3_aa: CASSQDRGTGDEKLFF
v_call: TRBV6-1; j_call: TRBJ1-1; cdr3_length: 15; d_call: NA; clone_size: NA; cdr3_nt: TGTGCCAGCAGTCAAATTGGGACGGCAAACACTGAAGCTTTCTTT; cdr3_aa: CASSQIGTANTEAFF
v_call: TRBV7-9; j_call: TRBJ2-4; cdr3_length: 10; d_call: NA; clone_size: NA; cdr3_nt: TGTGCCAGCAGCTTAGACATTCAGTACTTC; cdr3_aa: CASSLDIQYF
v_call: TRBV7-2; j_call: TRBJ1-3; cdr3_length: 16; d_call: NA; clone_size: NA; cdr3_nt: TGTGCCAGCAGCTTAGGCCCTGGATCAAACGGAAACACCATATATTTT; cdr3_aa: CASSLGPGSNGNTIYF
v_call: TRBV5-1; j_call: TRBJ2-7; cdr3_length: 14; d_call: NA; clone_size: NA; cdr3_nt: TGCGCCAGCAGCGTCGAATGGGGGTCCTACGAGCAGTACTTC; cdr3_aa: CASSVEWGSYEQYF
v_call: TRBV5-6; j_call: TRBJ2-1; cdr3_length: 16; d_call: TRBD2; clone_size: NA; cdr3_nt: TGTGCCAGCAGCTGGATCGGGACTAGCGGGAGCAATGAGCAGTTCTTC; cdr3_aa: CASSWIGTSGSNEQFF
v_call: TRBV13; j_call: TRBJ2-1; cdr3_length: 13; d_call: NA; clone_size: NA; cdr3_nt: TGTGCCAGCAGCCTCGGGCTGGACAATGAGCAGTTCTTC; cdr3_aa: CASSLGLDNEQFF
v_call: TRBV5-4; j_call: TRBJ1-1; cdr3_length: 13; d_call: NA; clone_size: once; cdr3_nt: TGTGCCAGCAGCTTGGGAGGGAACACTGAAGCTTTCTTT; cdr3_aa: CASSLGGNTEAFF